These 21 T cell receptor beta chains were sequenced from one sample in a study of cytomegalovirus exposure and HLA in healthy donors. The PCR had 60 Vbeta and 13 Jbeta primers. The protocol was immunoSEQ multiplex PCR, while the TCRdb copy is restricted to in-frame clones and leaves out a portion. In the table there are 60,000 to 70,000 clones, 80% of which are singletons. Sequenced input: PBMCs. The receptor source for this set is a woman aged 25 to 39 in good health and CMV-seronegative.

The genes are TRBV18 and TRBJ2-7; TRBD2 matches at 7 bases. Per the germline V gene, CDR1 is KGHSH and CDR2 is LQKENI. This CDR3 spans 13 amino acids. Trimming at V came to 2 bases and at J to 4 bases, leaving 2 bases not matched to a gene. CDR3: CASSPTSDYEQYF. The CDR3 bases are TGTGCCAGCTCACCAACTAGCGATTACGAGCAGTACTTC. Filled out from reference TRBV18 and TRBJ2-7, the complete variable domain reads NAGVMQNPRHLVRRRGQEARLRCSPMKGHSHVYWYRQLPEEGLKFMVYLQKENIIDESGMPKERFSAEFPKEGPSILRIQQVVRGDSAAYFCASSPTSDYEQYFGPGTRLTVT.

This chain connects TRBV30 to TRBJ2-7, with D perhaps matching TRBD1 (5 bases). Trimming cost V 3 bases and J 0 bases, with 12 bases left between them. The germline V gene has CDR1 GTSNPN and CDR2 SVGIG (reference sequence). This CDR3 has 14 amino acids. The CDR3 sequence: CAWSKTAASYEQYF. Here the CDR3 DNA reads TGTGCCTGGAGCAAGACAGCTGCCTCCTACGAGCAGTACTTC. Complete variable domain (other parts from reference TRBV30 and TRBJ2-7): SQTIHQWPATLVQPVGSPLSLECTVEGTSNPNLYWYRQAAGRGLQLLFYSVGIGQISSEVPQNLSASRPQDRQFILSSKKLLLSDSGFYLCAWSKTAASYEQYFGPGTRLTVT.

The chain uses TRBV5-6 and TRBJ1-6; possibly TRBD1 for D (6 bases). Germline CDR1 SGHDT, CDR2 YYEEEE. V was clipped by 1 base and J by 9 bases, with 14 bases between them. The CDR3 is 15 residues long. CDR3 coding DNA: TGTGCCAGCAGCTTGAGGGGGTGGGGGAGTTCACCCCTCCACTTT. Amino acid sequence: CASSLRGWGSSPLHF.

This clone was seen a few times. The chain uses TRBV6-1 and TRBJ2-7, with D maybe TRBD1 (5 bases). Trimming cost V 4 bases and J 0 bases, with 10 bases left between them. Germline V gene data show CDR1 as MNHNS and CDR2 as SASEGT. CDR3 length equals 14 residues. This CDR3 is CASSAGLSSYEQYF. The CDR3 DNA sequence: TGTGCCAGCAGTGCAGGGTTAAGCTCCTACGAGCAGTACTTC.

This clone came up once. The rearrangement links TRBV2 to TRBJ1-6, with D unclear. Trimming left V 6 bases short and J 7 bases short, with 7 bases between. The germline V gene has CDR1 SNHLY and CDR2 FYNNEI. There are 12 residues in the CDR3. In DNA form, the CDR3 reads TGTGCCAGCAGAGACACGAATTCACCCCTCCACTTT. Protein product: CASRDTNSPLHF.

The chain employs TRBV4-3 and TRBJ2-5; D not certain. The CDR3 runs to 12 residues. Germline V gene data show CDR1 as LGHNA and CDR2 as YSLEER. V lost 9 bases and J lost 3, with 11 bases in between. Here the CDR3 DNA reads TGCGCCAGTTCCGGGTCCGAAGAGACCCAGTACTTC. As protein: CASSGSEETQYF.

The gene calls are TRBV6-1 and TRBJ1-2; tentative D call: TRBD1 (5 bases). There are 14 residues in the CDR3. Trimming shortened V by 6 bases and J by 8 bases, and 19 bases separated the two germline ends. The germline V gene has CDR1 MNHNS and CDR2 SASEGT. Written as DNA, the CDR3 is TGTGCCAGCAGGGAGGGACTCTGGAGAGAAGGCTACACCTTC. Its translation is CASREGLWREGYTF.

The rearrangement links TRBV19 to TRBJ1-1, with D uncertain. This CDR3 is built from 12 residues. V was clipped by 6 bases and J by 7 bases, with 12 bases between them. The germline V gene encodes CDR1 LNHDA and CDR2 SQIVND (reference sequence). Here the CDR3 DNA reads TGTGCCAGTAGAACCGGGAGCTTTGAAGCTTTCTTT. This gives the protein CASRTGSFEAFF.

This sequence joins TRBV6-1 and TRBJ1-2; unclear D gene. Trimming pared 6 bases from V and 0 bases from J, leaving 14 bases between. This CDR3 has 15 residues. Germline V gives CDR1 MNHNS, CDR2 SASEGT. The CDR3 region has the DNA TGTGCCAGCAGGTCCCCAGCCGACACTAACTATGGCTACACCTTC. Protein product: CASRSPADTNYGYTF.

The CDR3 sequence is CAWNTPAGGTDTQYF. CDR3 in DNA: TGTGCCTGGAACACCCCAGCGGGGGGTACAGATACGCAGTATTTT. The chain is built from TRBV30 and TRBJ2-3; TRBD2 matches at 9 bases. Germline trimming cut 4 bases from V and 3 bases from J; bases unmatched to any gene: 8. In germline, CDR1 is GTSNPN, CDR2 SVGIG (reference sequence). This CDR3 is 15 amino acids long.

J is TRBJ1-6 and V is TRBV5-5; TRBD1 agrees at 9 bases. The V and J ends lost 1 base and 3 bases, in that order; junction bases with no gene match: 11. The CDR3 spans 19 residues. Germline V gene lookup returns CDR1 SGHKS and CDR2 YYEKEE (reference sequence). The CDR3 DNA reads TGTGCCAGCAGCTTGTTCGGGACAGGGATTGAATACTATAATTCACCCCTCCACTTT. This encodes CASSLFGTGIEYYNSPLHF.

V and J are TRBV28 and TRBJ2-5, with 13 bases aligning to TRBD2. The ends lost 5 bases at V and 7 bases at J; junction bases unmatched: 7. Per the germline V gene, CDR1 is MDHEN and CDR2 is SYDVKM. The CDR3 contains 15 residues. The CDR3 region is CASSLGLAGVGTQYF. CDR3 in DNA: TGTGCCAGCAGTCTAGGACTAGCGGGGGTAGGGACCCAGTACTTC. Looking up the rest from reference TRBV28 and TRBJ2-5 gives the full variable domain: DVKVTQSSRYLVKRTGEKVFLECVQDMDHENMFWYRQDPGLGLRLIYFSYDVKMKEKGDIPEGYSVSREKKERFSLILESASTNQTSMYLCASSLGLAGVGTQYFGPGTRLLVL.

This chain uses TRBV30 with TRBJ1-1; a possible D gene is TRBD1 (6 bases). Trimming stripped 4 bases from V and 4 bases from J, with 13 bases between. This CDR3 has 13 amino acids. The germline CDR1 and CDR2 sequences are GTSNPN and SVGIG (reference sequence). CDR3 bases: TGTGCCTGGAATAGGGGGGAGGGCACTGAAGCTTTCTTT. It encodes CAWNRGEGTEAFF.

CDR3 protein: CASSFTSGNYEQYF. CDR3 DNA: TGCGCCAGCAGCTTCACTAGCGGCAACTACGAGCAGTACTTC. J is TRBJ2-7 and V is TRBV5-1; 8 nucleotides match TRBD2. J gave up 3 bases and V 2 bases, and 4 bases lay outside the gene matches. Germline CDR1 reads SGHRS; CDR2 reads YFSETQ. There are 14 residues in the CDR3.

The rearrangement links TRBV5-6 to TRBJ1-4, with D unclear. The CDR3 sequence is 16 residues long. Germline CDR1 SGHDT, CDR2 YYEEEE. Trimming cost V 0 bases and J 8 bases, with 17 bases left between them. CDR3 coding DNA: TGTGCCAGCAGCTTGGGAGGCAGCCGAGGCGGCGAAAAACTGTTTTTT. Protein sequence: CASSLGGSRGGEKLFF.

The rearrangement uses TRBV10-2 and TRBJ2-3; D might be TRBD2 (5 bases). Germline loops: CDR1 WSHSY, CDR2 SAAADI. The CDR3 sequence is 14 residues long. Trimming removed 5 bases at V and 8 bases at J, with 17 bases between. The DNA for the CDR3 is TGCGCCAGCAGTCTGGCGGACTCTGGGGTTACGCAGTATTTT. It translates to CASSLADSGVTQYF.

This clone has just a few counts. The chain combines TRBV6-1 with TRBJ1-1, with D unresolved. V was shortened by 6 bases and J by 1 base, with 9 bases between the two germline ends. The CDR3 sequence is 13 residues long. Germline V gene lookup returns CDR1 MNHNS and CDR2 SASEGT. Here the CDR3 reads CASSVQENTEAFF. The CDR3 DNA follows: TGTGCCAGCAGCGTTCAGGAGAACACTGAAGCTTTCTTT.

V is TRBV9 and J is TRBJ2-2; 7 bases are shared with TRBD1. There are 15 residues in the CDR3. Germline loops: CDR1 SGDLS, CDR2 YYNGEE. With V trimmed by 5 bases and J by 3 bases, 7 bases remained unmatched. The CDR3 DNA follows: TGTGCCAGCAGTATCAACAGGGGAGACACCGGGGAGCTGTTTTTT. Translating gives CASSINRGDTGELFF.

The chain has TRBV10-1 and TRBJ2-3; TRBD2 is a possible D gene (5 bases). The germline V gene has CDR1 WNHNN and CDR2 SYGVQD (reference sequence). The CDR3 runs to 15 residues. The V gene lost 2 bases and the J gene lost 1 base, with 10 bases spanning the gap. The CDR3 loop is CASSERAVGTDTQYF. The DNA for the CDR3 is TGCGCCAGCAGTGAGAGAGCGGTCGGCACAGATACGCAGTATTTT.

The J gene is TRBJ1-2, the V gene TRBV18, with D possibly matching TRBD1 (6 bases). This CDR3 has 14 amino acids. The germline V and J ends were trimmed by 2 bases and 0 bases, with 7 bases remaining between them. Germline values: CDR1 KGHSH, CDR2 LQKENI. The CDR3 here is CASSPDRTNYGYTF. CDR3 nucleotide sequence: TGTGCCAGCTCACCAGACAGGACTAACTATGGCTACACCTTC.

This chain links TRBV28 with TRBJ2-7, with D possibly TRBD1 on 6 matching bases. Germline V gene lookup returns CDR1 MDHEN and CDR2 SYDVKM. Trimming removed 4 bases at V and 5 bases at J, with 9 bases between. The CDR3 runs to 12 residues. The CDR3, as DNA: TGTGCCAGCAGTTCACAGGGAAACGAGCAGTACTTC. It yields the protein CASSSQGNEQYF.